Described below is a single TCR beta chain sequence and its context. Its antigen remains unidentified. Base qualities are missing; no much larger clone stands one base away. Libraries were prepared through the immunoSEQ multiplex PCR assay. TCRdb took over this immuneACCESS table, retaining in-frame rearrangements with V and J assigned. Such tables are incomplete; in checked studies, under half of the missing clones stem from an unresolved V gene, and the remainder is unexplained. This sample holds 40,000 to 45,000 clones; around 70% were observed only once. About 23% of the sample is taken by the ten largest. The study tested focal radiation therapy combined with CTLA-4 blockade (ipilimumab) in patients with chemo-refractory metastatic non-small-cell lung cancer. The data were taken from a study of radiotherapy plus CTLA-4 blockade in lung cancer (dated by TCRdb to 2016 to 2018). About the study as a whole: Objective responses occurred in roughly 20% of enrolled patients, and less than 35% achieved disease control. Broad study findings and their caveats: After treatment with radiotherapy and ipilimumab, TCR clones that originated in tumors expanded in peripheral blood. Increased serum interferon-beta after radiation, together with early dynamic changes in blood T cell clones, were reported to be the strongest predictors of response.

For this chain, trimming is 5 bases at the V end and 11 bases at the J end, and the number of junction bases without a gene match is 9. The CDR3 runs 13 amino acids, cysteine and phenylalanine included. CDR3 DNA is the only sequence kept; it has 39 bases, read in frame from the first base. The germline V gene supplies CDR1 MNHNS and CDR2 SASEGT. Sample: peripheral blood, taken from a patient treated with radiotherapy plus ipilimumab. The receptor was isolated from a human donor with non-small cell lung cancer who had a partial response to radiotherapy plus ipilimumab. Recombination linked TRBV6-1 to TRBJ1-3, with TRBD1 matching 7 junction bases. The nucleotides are TGTGCCAGCAGTCCGACAGGGTGGAACGCCATATATTTT. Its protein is CASSPTGWNAIYF.